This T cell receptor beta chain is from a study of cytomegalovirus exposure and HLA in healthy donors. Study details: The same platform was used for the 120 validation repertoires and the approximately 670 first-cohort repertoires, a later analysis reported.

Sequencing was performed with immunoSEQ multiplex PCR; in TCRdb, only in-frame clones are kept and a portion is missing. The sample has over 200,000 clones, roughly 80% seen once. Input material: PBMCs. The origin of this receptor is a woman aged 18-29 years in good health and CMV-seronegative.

CDR3 sequence: CASSGGTEAFF. The CDR3 nucleotides are TGTGCCAGCAGCGGTGGGACTGAAGCTTTCTTT. V gene TRBV9 combines with J gene TRBJ1-1; D uncertain. CDR1 is SGDLS, CDR2 YYNGEE, per germline. This CDR3 is 11 amino acids long. Trimming took off 3 bases at V and 5 bases at J, with 5 bases between the two ends.